The 31 T cell receptor beta chains below all came from one sample that was sequenced in a study of blood T cell repertoires in COVID-19. The table came from immunoSEQ multiplex PCR; TCRdb's copy has only in-frame clones and leaves some out. The profile shows about 200,000 clones, 70% to 90% of them singletons. Specimen: peripheral blood. These receptors were obtained from a woman older than 75 with acute or convalescent COVID-19.

This rearrangement joins TRBV5-4 to TRBJ2-7; 7 bases match TRBD1. Trimming removed 4 bases from V and 2 bases from J; junction bases left unmatched: 9. Germline lookup yields CDR1 SGHNT and CDR2 YYREEE (reference sequence). This CDR3 region has 15 residues. CDR3 nucleotides: TGTGCCAGCAGCCCGGGGACAGTGAATGCCTACGAGCAGTACTTC. As protein: CASSPGTVNAYEQYF. Drawing the rest from reference TRBV5-4 and TRBJ2-7, the complete variable domain is ETGVTQSPTHLIKTRGQQVTLRCSSQSGHNTVSWYQQALGQGPQFIFQYYREEENGRGNFPPRFSGLQFPNYSSELNVNALELDDSALYLCASSPGTVNAYEQYFGPGTRLTVT.

The genes are TRBV11-2 and TRBJ2-3; D is possibly TRBD2 (6 bases). This CDR3 is built from 16 residues. Germline V gene sequence: CDR1 SGHAT, CDR2 FQNNGV. Trimming removed 1 base from V and 2 bases from J, with 13 bases in between. The CDR3 sequence is CASSLGNSGATDTQYF. CDR3 in DNA: TGTGCCAGCAGCTTAGGTAATAGCGGCGCCACAGATACGCAGTATTTT.

The chain is built from TRBV11-2 and TRBJ2-1; D perhaps matches TRBD2 (6 bases). CDR1 and CDR2 from the germline V gene are SGHAT and FQNNGV. This CDR3 contains 15 residues. The V and J ends lost 3 bases and 4 bases respectively, with 13 bases between them. CDR3 protein: CASSFLAGFYNEQFF. CDR3 coding DNA: TGTGCCAGCAGCTTTCTCGCGGGATTTTACAATGAGCAGTTCTTC.

V and J are TRBV27 and TRBJ2-7, with TRBD1 matching 9 bases. Germline assignment: CDR1 MNHEY and CDR2 SMNVEV (reference sequence). Trimming took 8 bases from V and 3 from J; bases not matched to a gene: 8. The length of the CDR3 is 14 residues. CDR3 in amino acids: CASRRTGENYEQYF. In nucleotides, the CDR3 is TGTGCCAGCCGACGGACAGGGGAAAACTACGAGCAGTACTTC.

Only a few counts were recorded for this clone. The chain uses TRBV7-9 and TRBJ1-6, with D perhaps matching TRBD1 (6 bases). The CDR3 contains 15 residues. Germline V lookup: CDR1 SEHNR, CDR2 FQNEAQ (reference sequence). Between the trimmed V and J ends, which lost 0 bases and 5 bases, there was a span of 8 bases. DNA for the CDR3: TGTGCCAGCAGCTTAGCCGGACAGAATAATTCACCCCTCCACTTT. Its protein is CASSLAGQNNSPLHF. Together with reference TRBV7-9 and TRBJ1-6, the CDR3 gives the full variable domain: DTGVSQNPRHKITKRGQNVTFRCDPISEHNRLYWYRQTLGQGPEFLTYFQNEAQLEKSRLLSDRFSAERPKGSFSTLEIQRTEQGDSAMYLCASSLAGQNNSPLHFGNGTRLTVT.

The chain couples TRBV4-1 to TRBJ2-3; TRBD1 is a possible D gene (5 bases). The CDR3 is made up of 17 amino acids. V lost 1 base and J lost 0, with 14 bases in between. The germline gives CDR1 MGHRA, CDR2 YSYEKL. The CDR3 nucleotides are TGCGCCAGCAGCCAAGCAGGGCCCACACCTAGCACAGATACGCAGTATTTT. It yields the protein CASSQAGPTPSTDTQYF.

The V call is TRBV18, the J call TRBJ1-4, with D hard to call. Trimming shortened V by 6 bases and J by 3 bases, and 17 bases separated the two germline ends. CDR1 is KGHSH and CDR2 is LQKENI in the germline V gene. The CDR3 has 16 amino acids. CDR3 residues: CASSSDMRMSNEKLFF. In DNA form, the CDR3 reads TGTGCCAGCTCTTCTGATATGAGGATGTCTAATGAAAAACTGTTTTTT.

The chain uses TRBV10-3 and TRBJ1-1, with 7 bases lining up with TRBD1. V lost 10 bases to trimming and J lost 0 bases; unmatched junction nucleotides: 2. The germline V gene has CDR1 ENHRY and CDR2 SYGVKD. The length of the CDR3 is 12 residues. CDR3 coding DNA: TGTGCCAGGGACAGATTGAACACTGAAGCTTTCTTT. Amino acid sequence: CARDRLNTEAFF.

The chain couples TRBV7-2 to TRBJ1-2, with 8 nucleotides matching TRBD1. V was pared by 0 bases and J by 7 bases, with 4 bases of the junction left unmatched. This CDR3 has 14 amino acids. Germline loops: CDR1 SGHTA, CDR2 FQGNSA. The DNA of the CDR3 is TGTGCCAGCAGCTTAGCGCTACAGGGGGTTGGCTACACCTTC. It codes for CASSLALQGVGYTF.

In DNA, the CDR3 is TGCGCCAGCAGCCCCGGGACAGCTGTTAATCAGCCCCAGCATTTT. Its protein product is CASSPGTAVNQPQHF. The rearrangement uses TRBV5-1 and TRBJ1-5; TRBD1 matches at 7 bases. This CDR3 is 15 amino acids long. V gave up 4 bases and J gave up 4 bases; unmatched junction bases: 8. From germline, CDR1 is SGHRS and CDR2 YFSETQ.

This rearrangement joins TRBV7-8 to TRBJ2-1; D is ambiguous. Looked up from germline, CDR1 is SGHVS and CDR2 is FQNEAQ. V lost 1 base and J lost 7, with 8 bases in between. The CDR3 runs to 13 residues. The CDR3 is CASSLEFGNEQFF. DNA for the CDR3: TGTGCCAGCAGCTTAGAATTCGGGAATGAGCAGTTCTTC. The full variable domain, rest sourced from reference TRBV7-8 and TRBJ2-1, is GAGVSQSPRYKVAKRGQDVALRCDPISGHVSLFWYQQALGQGPEFLTYFQNEAQLDKSGLPSDRFFAERPEGSVSTLKIQRTQQEDSAVYLCASSLEFGNEQFFGPGTRLTVL.

CDR3: CASSQGRGTAGARGGETQYF. CDR3 DNA: TGTGCCAGCAGCCAGGGTCGGGGGACGGCGGGAGCCCGCGGCGGAGAGACCCAGTACTTC. The rearrangement uses TRBV4-2 and TRBJ2-5; 7 nucleotides match TRBD2. Germline CDR1 reads LGHNA; CDR2 reads YNFKEQ. The CDR3 is 20 amino acids. The V gene end was trimmed by 3 bases and the J gene end by 4 bases; junction bases not matched to a gene: 23.

This rearrangement joins TRBV6-5 to TRBJ1-1, with 9 bases identical to TRBD1. Germline V gene sequence: CDR1 MNHEY, CDR2 SVGAGI. The CDR3 loop spans 15 amino acids. With 6 bases clipped from V and 5 bases from J, the junction kept 10 bases outside the gene matches. Here the CDR3 reads CASRKQGAGETEAFF. CDR3 DNA: TGTGCCAGCAGGAAACAGGGGGCAGGAGAAACTGAAGCTTTCTTT.

The V and J genes are TRBV5-1 and TRBJ1-1; perhaps TRBD1 as D (5 bases). This CDR3 region has 13 residues. Germline CDR1 SGHRS, CDR2 YFSETQ. V shed 2 bases and J shed 7 bases, with 12 bases lying between them. The CDR3 reads CASSFQGSVEAFF. The CDR3 DNA reads as TGCGCCAGCAGCTTCCAGGGATCGGTTGAAGCTTTCTTT.

V gene TRBV9 combines with J gene TRBJ1-5, with 7 bases fitting TRBD1. V shed 0 bases, J shed 4 bases, and the junction held 4 bases outside the gene matches. The CDR3 covers 15 residues. Germline CDR1 is SGDLS and CDR2 is YYNGEE. CDR3 residues: CASSVGGTANQPQHF. CDR3 DNA: TGTGCCAGCAGCGTAGGGGGGACAGCTAATCAGCCCCAGCATTTT.

In nucleotides, the CDR3 is TGTGCCAGCAGCCAAGATCCGGGGAGTGGCAATCAGCCCCAGCATTTT. Protein: CASSQDPGSGNQPQHF. The gene calls are TRBV4-2 and TRBJ1-5; D gene uncertain. Trimming pared 0 bases from V and 2 bases from J, leaving 11 bases between. Germline lookup yields CDR1 LGHNA and CDR2 YNFKEQ. This CDR3 spans 16 amino acids.

The rearrangement joins TRBV18 to TRBJ1-3; 7 nucleotides match TRBD1. Germline loops: CDR1 KGHSH, CDR2 LQKENI. Trimming took 3 bases from V and 2 from J; bases not matched to a gene: 4. CDR3 length: 15 amino acids. In DNA, the CDR3 is TGTGCCAGCTCACCCGGGACAGCGACTGGAAACACCATATATTTT. Translated: CASSPGTATGNTIYF.

CDR3: CASSSHPRDSGPYEQYF. In DNA, the CDR3 is TGTGCCAGCAGCTCCCACCCCCGGGACAGCGGCCCCTACGAGCAGTACTTC. The chain uses TRBV21-1 and TRBJ2-7; the tabulated D call, TRBD1, remains unverified against the DNA. TRBV21-1 is termed a pseudogene. This CDR3 is 17 amino acids long.

The chain is built from TRBV7-2 and TRBJ1-2; D perhaps matches TRBD1 (6 bases). Deletions cut 5 bases from V and 8 bases from J, with 24 bases between. The CDR3 contains 16 residues. Looked up from germline, CDR1 is SGHTA and CDR2 is FQGNSA. Written as DNA, the CDR3 is TGTGCCAGCAGCCTGGGGGGGCGACAACCTATTGGCGGCTACACCTTC. Translating gives CASSLGGRQPIGGYTF.

This clone was detected only once. The chain has TRBV7-2 and TRBJ1-2, with D tentatively TRBD1 (6 bases). The CDR3 has 16 amino acids. The germline gives CDR1 SGHTA, CDR2 FQGNSA. Trimming stripped 5 bases from V and 5 bases from J, with 21 bases between. As DNA, the CDR3 is TGTGCCAGCAGCCCGATCACAGGGACCCCAGGATATGGCTACACCTTC. Its translation: CASSPITGTPGYGYTF.

The chain has TRBV3-1 (or the pseudogene TRBV3-2) and TRBJ2-1, with 9 bases that match TRBD2. There are 17 residues in the CDR3. V lost 2 bases to trimming and J lost 8 bases; unmatched junction nucleotides: 13. Germline V gene data show CDR1 as LGHDT and CDR2 as YNNKEL (reference sequence). The CDR3 DNA is TGTGCCAGCAGCCAATTGCTTCCCGGGACTAGCTGGGATGAGCAGTTCTTC. As protein: CASSQLLPGTSWDEQFF.

The chain is built from TRBV2 and TRBJ2-7; TRBD2 aligns across 13 bases. J lost 11 bases, V lost 6 bases, and 25 bases had no gene match. The CDR3 is made up of 19 amino acids. Per the germline V gene, CDR1 is SNHLY and CDR2 is FYNNEI. The chain's CDR3 is CASSADGVSLLAGGQEKYF. DNA for the CDR3: TGTGCCAGCAGCGCGGACGGAGTAAGTTTACTAGCGGGAGGGCAGGAGAAGTACTTC.

The CDR3 DNA reads as TGTGCCAGCAGCTTGCGGGCGGGGAACACTGAAGCTTTCTTT. This gives the protein CASSLRAGNTEAFF. V usage is TRBV11-3 and J usage is TRBJ1-1; D is unresolved. V was shortened by 3 bases and J by 1 base, with 9 bases between the two germline ends. Germline V CDR1 and CDR2: SGHNT, YENEEA. The CDR3 has 14 amino acids.

The V and J genes are TRBV6-1 and TRBJ1-1; the match to TRBD1 covers 7 bases. The CDR3 runs 13 residues. Looked up from germline, CDR1 is MNHNS and CDR2 is SASEGT. J gave up 4 bases and V 6 bases, and 5 bases lay outside the gene matches. The chain's CDR3 is CASSQRQGTEAFF. The CDR3 nucleotides read TGTGCCAGCAGCCAGCGACAGGGCACTGAAGCTTTCTTT.

This chain uses TRBV10-1 with TRBJ2-5, with 8 bases aligning to TRBD2. Germline V gene lookup returns CDR1 WNHNN and CDR2 SYGVQD (reference sequence). This CDR3 is 16 amino acids long. The CDR3 DNA reads as TGCGTACTCGGGGATAGCGGGATTACCTACCAAGAGACCCAGTACTTC. Its translation: CVLGDSGITYQETQYF.

The chain uses TRBV4-3 and TRBJ1-1; D may be TRBD1 (5 bases). Trimming shortened V by 0 bases and J by 4 bases, and 6 bases separated the two germline ends. CDR3 length: 13 amino acids. The germline CDR1 and CDR2 sequences are LGHNA and YSLEER. CDR3 loop: CASSQDQGTEAFF. CDR3 nucleotides: TGCGCCAGCAGCCAAGATCAGGGCACTGAAGCTTTCTTT.

This clone turned up a few times. The chain has TRBV4-3 and TRBJ1-2; D is unclear. CDR1 and CDR2 from the germline V gene are LGHNA and YSLEER. The CDR3 contains 19 residues. Between the trimmed V and J ends, which lost 0 bases and 4 bases, there was a span of 24 bases. The CDR3 reads CASSQDLGGQAPPSYGYTF. CDR3 bases: TGCGCCAGCAGCCAAGATCTTGGTGGGCAGGCTCCCCCGAGCTATGGCTACACCTTC.

V and J are TRBV7-8 and TRBJ1-2; D is possibly TRBD1 (5 bases). This CDR3 has 15 residues. The V and J ends lost 5 bases and 0 bases respectively, with 13 bases between them. Germline-derived CDR1 and CDR2 are SGHVS and FQNEAQ. For the CDR3, the DNA is TGTGCCAGCAGCCGAGAAACGACAGCTAACTATGGCTACACCTTC. It encodes CASSRETTANYGYTF. The whole variable domain, filled in from reference TRBV7-8 and TRBJ1-2, reads GAGVSQSPRYKVAKRGQDVALRCDPISGHVSLFWYQQALGQGPEFLTYFQNEAQLDKSGLPSDRFFAERPEGSVSTLKIQRTQQEDSAVYLCASSRETTANYGYTFGSGTRLTVV.

The chain combines TRBV5-1 with TRBJ2-1; maybe TRBD1 (5 bases). Germline V gene lookup returns CDR1 SGHRS and CDR2 YFSETQ. The V end lost 3 bases, the J end lost 3 bases, and 10 bases lay between the germline ends. This CDR3 has 14 amino acids. The DNA of the CDR3 is TGCGCCAGCAGCTCAGGGTCTTTCTACAATGAGCAGTTCTTC. This encodes CASSSGSFYNEQFF.

This clone was picked up one time. The chain couples TRBV19 to TRBJ1-5; TRBD1 aligns across 7 bases. In germline, CDR1 is LNHDA, CDR2 SQIVND (reference sequence). The CDR3 runs to 15 residues. V trimming: 7 bases; J trimming: 7 bases; junction bases outside the gene matches: 13. The CDR3 DNA follows: TGTGCCAGTACCAAACAGGGGACGAGTCAACAGCCCCAGCATTTT. It is translated as CASTKQGTSQQPQHF. Complete variable domain (other parts from reference TRBV19 and TRBJ1-5): DGGITQSPKYLFRKEGQNVTLSCEQNLNHDAMYWYRQDPGQGLRLIYYSQIVNDFQKGDIAEGYSVSREKKESFPLTVTSAQKNPTAFYLCASTKQGTSQQPQHFGDGTRLSIL.

The chain links TRBV20-1 to TRBJ2-1, with 9 bases identical to TRBD1. J lost 6 bases, V lost 3 bases, and 6 bases had no gene match. The CDR3 extends over 14 amino acids. Germline V gene lookup returns CDR1 DFQATT and CDR2 SNEGSKA (reference sequence). The CDR3 DNA sequence: TGCAGTGCTAGTCCGGGACAGGGCCTCAATGAGCAGTTCTTC. This sequence encodes CSASPGQGLNEQFF.